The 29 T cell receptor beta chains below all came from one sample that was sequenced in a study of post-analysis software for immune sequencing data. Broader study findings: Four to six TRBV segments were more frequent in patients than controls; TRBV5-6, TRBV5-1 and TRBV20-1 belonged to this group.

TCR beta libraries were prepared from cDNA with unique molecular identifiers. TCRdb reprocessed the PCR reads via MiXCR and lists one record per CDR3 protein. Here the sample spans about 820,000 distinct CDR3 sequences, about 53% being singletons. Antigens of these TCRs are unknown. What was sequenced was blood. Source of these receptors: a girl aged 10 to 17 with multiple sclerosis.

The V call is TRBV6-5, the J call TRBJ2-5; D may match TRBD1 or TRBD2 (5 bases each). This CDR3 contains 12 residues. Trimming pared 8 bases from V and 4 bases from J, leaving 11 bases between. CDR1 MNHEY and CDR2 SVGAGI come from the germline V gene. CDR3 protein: CASGAGGETQYF. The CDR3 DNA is TGTGCCAGCGGTGCTGGGGGAGAGACCCAGTACTTC.

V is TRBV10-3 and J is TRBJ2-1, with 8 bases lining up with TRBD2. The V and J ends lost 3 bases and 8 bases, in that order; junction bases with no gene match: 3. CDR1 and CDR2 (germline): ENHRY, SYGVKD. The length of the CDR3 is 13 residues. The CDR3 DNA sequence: TGTGCCATCAGTGATGGACTAGCCGATGAGCAGTTCTTC. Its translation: CAISDGLADEQFF.

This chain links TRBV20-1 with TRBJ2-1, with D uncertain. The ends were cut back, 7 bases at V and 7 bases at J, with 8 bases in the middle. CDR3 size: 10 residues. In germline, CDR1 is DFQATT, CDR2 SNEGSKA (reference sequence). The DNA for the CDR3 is TGCAGTGTAGGCCCGAATGAGCAGTTCTTC. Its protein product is CSVGPNEQFF.

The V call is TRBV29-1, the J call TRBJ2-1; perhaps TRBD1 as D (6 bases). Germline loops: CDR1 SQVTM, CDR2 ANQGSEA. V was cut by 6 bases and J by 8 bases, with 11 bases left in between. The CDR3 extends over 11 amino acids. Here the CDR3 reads CSVETGHEQFF. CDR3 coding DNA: TGCAGCGTCGAAACAGGGCATGAGCAGTTCTTC.

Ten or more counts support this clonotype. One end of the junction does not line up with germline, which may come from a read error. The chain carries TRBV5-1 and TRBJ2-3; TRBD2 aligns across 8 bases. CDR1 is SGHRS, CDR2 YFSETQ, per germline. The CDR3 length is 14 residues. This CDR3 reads CASSLAGRTDTQYF. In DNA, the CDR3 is TGTGCCAGCAGCTTAGCGGGGCGCACAGATACGCAGTATTTT. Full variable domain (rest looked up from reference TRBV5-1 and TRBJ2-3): KAGVTQTPRYLIKTRGQQVTLSCSPISGHRSVSWYQQTPGQGLQFLFEYFSETQRNKGNFPGRFSGRQFSNSRSEMNVSTLELGDSALYLCASSLAGRTDTQYFGPGTRLTVL.

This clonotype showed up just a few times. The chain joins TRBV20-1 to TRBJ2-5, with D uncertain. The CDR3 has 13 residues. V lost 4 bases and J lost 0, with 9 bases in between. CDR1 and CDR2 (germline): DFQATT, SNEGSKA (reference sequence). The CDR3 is CSANGLYQETQYF. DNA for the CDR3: TGCAGTGCTAATGGCCTGTACCAAGAGACCCAGTACTTC.

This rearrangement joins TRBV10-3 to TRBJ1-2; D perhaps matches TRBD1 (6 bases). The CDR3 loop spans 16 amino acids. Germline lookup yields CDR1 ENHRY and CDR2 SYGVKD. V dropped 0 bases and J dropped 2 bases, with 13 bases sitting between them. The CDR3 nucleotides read TGTGCCATCAGTGAGTCAAGGGCAGGGGCAAACTATGGCTACACCTTC. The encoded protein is CAISESRAGANYGYTF.

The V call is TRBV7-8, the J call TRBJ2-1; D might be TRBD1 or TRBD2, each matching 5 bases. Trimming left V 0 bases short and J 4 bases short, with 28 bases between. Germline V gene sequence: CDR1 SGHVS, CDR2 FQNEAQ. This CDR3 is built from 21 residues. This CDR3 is CASSLAGPKTYSGARYNEQFF. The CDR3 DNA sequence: TGTGCCAGCAGCTTAGCGGGACCCAAAACCTATTCTGGGGCTCGTTACAATGAGCAGTTCTTC.

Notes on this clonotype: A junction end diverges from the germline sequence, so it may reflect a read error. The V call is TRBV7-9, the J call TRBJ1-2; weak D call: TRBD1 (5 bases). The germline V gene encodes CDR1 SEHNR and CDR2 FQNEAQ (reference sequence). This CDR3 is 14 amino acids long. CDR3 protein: CVSSAGDAFGGYTF. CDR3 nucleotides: TGTGTCAGCAGCGCGGGGGACGCCTTTGGAGGCTACACCTTC.

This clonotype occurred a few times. This CDR3 reads CASSGSGGRYNEQFF. CDR3 DNA: TGTGCCAGCAGCGGGAGCGGGGGGCGCTACAATGAGCAGTTCTTC. The chain carries TRBV5-6 and TRBJ2-1, with TRBD2 identical over 9 bases. This CDR3 is 15 amino acids long. With V trimmed by 4 bases and J by 3 bases, 5 bases remained unmatched. Looked up from germline, CDR1 is SGHDT and CDR2 is YYEEEE.

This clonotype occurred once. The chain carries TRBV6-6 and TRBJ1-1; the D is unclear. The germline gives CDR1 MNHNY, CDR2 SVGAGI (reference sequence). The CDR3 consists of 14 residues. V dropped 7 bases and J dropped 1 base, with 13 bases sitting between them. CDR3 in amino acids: CASTRGIQNTEAFF. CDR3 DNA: TGTGCCAGCACTCGCGGGATACAGAACACTGAAGCTTTCTTT.

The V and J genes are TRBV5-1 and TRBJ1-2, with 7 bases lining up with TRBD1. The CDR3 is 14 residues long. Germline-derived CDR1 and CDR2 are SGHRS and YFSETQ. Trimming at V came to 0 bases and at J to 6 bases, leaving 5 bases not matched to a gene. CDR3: CASSLEGQSDGYTF. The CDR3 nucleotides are TGCGCCAGCAGCTTGGAGGGACAGTCGGATGGCTACACCTTC.

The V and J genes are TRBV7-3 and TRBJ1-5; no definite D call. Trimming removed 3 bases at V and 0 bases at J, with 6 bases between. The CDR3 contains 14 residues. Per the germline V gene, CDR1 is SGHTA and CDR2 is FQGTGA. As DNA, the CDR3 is TGTGCCAGCAGCTTCACCCCTAGCAATCAGCCCCAGCATTTT. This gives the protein CASSFTPSNQPQHF.

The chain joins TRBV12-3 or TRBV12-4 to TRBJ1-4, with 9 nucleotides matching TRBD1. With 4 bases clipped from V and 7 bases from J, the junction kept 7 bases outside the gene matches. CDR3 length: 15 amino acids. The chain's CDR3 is CASSSGTGSSEKLFF. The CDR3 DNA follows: TGTGCCAGCAGTTCCGGGACAGGGTCTTCTGAAAAACTGTTTTTT.

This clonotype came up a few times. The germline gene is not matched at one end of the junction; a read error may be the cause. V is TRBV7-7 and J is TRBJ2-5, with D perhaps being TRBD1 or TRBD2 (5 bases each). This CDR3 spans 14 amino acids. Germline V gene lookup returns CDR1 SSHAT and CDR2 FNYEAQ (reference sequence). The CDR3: CASSPSWGMETQYF. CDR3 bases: TGTGCTAGCAGCCCGTCGTGGGGGATGGAGACCCAGTACTTC.

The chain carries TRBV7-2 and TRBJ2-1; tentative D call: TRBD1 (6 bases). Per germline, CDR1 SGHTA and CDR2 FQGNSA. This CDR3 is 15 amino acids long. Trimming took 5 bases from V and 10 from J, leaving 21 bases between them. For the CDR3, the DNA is TGTGCCAGCAGCCCGCAGGTCGAGCGTACAGGGGAGCAGTTCTTC. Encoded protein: CASSPQVERTGEQFF.

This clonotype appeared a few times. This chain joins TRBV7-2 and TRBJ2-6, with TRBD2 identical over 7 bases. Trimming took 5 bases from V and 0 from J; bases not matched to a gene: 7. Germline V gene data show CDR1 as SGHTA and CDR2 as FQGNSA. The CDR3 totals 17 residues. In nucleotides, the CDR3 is TGTGCCAGCAGCCCACAAGCGGGAACCTCTGGGGCCAACGTCCTGACTTTC. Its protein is CASSPQAGTSGANVLTF. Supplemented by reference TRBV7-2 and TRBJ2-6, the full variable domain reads GAGVSQSPSNKVTEKGKDVELRCDPISGHTALYWYRQSLGQGLEFLIYFQGNSAPDKSGLPSDRFSAERTGGSVSTLTIQRTQQEDSAVYLCASSPQAGTSGANVLTFGAGSRLTVL.

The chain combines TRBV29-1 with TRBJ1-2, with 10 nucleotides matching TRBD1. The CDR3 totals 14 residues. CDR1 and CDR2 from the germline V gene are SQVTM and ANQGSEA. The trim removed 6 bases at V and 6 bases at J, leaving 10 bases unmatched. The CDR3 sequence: CSVGRTGGGHGYTF. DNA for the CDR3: TGCAGCGTCGGACGGACAGGGGGAGGTCATGGCTACACCTTC.

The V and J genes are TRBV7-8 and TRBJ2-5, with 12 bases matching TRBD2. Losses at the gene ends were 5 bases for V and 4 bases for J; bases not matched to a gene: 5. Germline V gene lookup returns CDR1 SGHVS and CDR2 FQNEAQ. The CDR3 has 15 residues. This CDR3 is CASSELAGGGETQYF. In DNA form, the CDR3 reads TGTGCCAGCAGCGAACTAGCGGGAGGAGGAGAGACCCAGTACTTC.

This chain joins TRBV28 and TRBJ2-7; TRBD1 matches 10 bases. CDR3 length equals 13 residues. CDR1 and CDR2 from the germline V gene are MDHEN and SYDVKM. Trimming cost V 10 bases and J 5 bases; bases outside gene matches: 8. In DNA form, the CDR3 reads TGTGCCACCGGTGGGACAGGGGTCCACGAGCAGTACTTC. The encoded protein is CATGGTGVHEQYF.

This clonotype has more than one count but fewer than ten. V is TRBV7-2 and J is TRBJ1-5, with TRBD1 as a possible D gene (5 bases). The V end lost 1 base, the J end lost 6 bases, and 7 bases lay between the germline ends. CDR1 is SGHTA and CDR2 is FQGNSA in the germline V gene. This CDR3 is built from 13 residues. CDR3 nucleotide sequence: TGTGCCAGCAGCTTAGGACAGACTCAGCCCCAGCATTTT. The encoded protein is CASSLGQTQPQHF.

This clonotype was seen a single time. CDR3 protein: CASSLRSGLGEKLFF. Here the CDR3 DNA reads TGTGCCAGCAGTTTGCGGTCGGGGTTAGGGGAAAAACTGTTTTTT. The V and J genes are TRBV27 and TRBJ1-4; no clear D gene. V dropped 3 bases and J dropped 8 bases, with 16 bases sitting between them. Germline V CDR1 and CDR2: MNHEY, SMNVEV (reference sequence). This CDR3 spans 15 amino acids.

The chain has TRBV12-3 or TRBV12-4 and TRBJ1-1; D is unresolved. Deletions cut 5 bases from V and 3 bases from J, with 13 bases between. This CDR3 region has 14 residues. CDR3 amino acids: CASSPRQRDTEAFF. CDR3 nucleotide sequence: TGTGCCAGCAGTCCAAGGCAGCGGGACACTGAAGCTTTCTTT.

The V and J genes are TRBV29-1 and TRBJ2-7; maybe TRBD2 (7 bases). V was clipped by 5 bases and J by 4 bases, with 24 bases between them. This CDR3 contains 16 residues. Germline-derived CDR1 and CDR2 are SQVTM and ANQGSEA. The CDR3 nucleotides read TGCAGCGTTCTTCCTCTTGAACAGGGAGGGAAATACGAGCAGTACTTC. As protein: CSVLPLEQGGKYEQYF.

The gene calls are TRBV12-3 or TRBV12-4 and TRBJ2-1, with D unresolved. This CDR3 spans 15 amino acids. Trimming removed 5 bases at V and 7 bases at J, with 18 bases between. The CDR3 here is CASSPRTSRRNEQFF. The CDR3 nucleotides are TGTGCCAGCAGTCCTAGGACCAGTCGGCGTAATGAGCAGTTCTTC.

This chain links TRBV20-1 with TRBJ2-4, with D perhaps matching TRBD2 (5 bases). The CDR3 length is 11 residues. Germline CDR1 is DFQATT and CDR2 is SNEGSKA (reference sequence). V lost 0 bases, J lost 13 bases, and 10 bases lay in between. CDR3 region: CSARDVGEQYF. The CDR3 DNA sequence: TGCAGTGCTAGAGACGTCGGGGAGCAGTACTTC.

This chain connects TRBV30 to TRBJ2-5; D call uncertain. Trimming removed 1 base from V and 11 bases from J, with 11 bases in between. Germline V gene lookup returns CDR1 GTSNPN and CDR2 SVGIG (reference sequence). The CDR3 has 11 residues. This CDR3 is CAWSGIGEQYF. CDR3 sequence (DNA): TGTGCCTGGAGTGGTATCGGTGAGCAGTACTTC.

CDR3 bases: TGTGCCAGCAGTTACTACCCAGGGCAGACTTACAATGAGCAGTTCTTC. Translation gives CASSYYPGQTYNEQFF. The rearrangement uses TRBV6-7 and TRBJ2-1; TRBD1 is a possible D gene (5 bases). TRBV6-7 qualifies as an ORF whose function is uncertain. V was pared by 1 base and J by 4 bases, with 14 bases between. The CDR3 is made up of 16 amino acids.

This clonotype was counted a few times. The CDR3 nucleotides read TGCACAGTAGGTAGTAACCATGAGCAGTTCTTC. Amino acid sequence: CTVGSNHEQFF. This rearrangement joins TRBV20-1 to TRBJ2-1; no firm D call. The CDR3 loop spans 11 amino acids. Germline assignment: CDR1 DFQATT and CDR2 SNEGSKA (reference sequence).